These T cell receptor beta chains were read from a single sample in a study of blood T cell dynamics during melanoma immunotherapy. The table came from immunoSEQ multiplex PCR; TCRdb's copy has only in-frame clones and leaves some out. The sample has approximately 1,300 clones; over 65% are singletons. The source material was CD8+ T cells from blood, sampled from a patient treated with checkpoint blockade. These receptors all come from a human donor with melanoma. Both conserved end residues are part of each CDR3. The D gene is left open where the match is weak. Expanded clones get a size class; other rows say once, few or many, or leave the size out.

v_gene	j_gene	abundance	d_gene	CDR3aa	CDR3nt
TRBV13	TRBJ2-1	NA	TRBD1	CASSARTGLNNEQFF	TGTGCCAGCAGCGCGCGGACAGGGCTGAACAATGAGCAGTTCTTC
TRBV7-8	TRBJ1-1	NA	NA	CASSLTKGTRNTEAFF	TGTGCCAGCAGCCTCACGAAGGGGACGCGGAACACTGAAGCTTTCTTT
TRBV18	TRBJ2-5	NA	TRBD2	CASSPSSGGAAGETQYF	TGTGCCAGCTCACCAAGTTCCGGGGGGGCAGCAGGAGAGACCCAGTACTTC
TRBV11-1	TRBJ2-4	once	TRBD1	CASSLERGTGVAKNIQYF	TGTGCCAGCAGCTTAGAAAGAGGAACAGGGGTAGCCAAAAACATTCAGTACTTC
TRBV28	TRBJ2-5	once	NA	CASSFDPPGGPQETQYF	TGTGCCAGCAGTTTCGATCCTCCCGGAGGGCCTCAAGAGACCCAGTACTTC
TRBV7-9	TRBJ2-7	NA	TRBD2	CASLIGGDDEQYF	TGTGCCAGCCTAATTGGGGGGGACGACGAGCAGTACTTC
TRBV2	TRBJ2-7	NA	NA	CASSSQGLRLYEQYF	TGTGCCAGCAGCTCCCAGGGCCTCAGGCTATACGAGCAGTACTTC
TRBV6-6	TRBJ1-4	NA	NA	CASGGGEKLFF	TGTGCCAGCGGGGGCGGAGAAAAACTGTTTTTT
TRBV9	TRBJ2-3	NA	NA	CASSGTTQYF	TGTGCCAGCAGCGGGACTACGCAGTATTTT
TRBV5-6	TRBJ1-4	NA	NA	CASSFLRESATNEKLFF	TGTGCCAGCAGCTTCCTCAGGGAGTCTGCAACTAATGAAAAACTGTTTTTT
TRBV11-2	TRBJ1-3	NA	NA	CASSLEWGSGNTIYF	TGTGCCAGCAGCTTAGAGTGGGGCTCTGGAAACACCATATATTTT
TRBV11-2	TRBJ1-2	NA	TRBD1	CASSPEGTGVTYGYTF	TGTGCCAGCAGCCCAGAGGGGACAGGGGTAACCTATGGCTACACCTTC
TRBV5-4	TRBJ1-4	NA	TRBD1	CASSLSIQGEEKLFF	TGTGCCAGCAGCTTGAGTATACAGGGGGAGGAAAAACTGTTTTTT
TRBV6-5	TRBJ2-2	NA	NA	CASSHYRNTGELFF	TGTGCCAGCAGTCACTACAGGAACACCGGGGAGCTGTTTTTT
TRBV10-1	TRBJ2-3	NA	TRBD1	CASGRQGRTDTQYF	TGCGCCAGCGGGCGACAGGGGAGAACAGATACGCAGTATTTT
TRBV11-1	TRBJ2-2	NA	NA	CASTPRRGGFETGELFF	TGTGCCAGCACTCCCCGCCGGGGCGGGTTTGAAACCGGGGAGCTGTTTTTT
TRBV11-2	TRBJ2-7	few	NA	CASSLEQGYEQYF	TGTGCCAGCAGCTTAGAACAGGGCTACGAGCAGTACTTC
TRBV7-9	TRBJ2-2	NA	NA	CASSPTRAGELFF	TGTGCCAGCAGCCCCACGAGGGCCGGGGAGCTGTTTTTT
TRBV15	TRBJ2-4	NA	NA	CATSIGVGEQNIQYF	TGTGCCACCAGCATCGGGGTGGGGGAACAAAACATTCAGTACTTC
TRBV29-1	TRBJ2-7	NA	TRBD1	CSVRDSYEQYF	TGCAGCGTACGGGACAGCTACGAGCAGTACTTC
TRBV9	TRBJ2-3	NA	TRBD2	CASSGSGRGADTQYF	TGTGCCAGCAGCGGGAGCGGGAGAGGCGCAGATACGCAGTATTTT
TRBV7-7	TRBJ2-2	NA	TRBD2	CASSFRRGGTGELFF	TGTGCCAGCAGCTTCCGGCGGGGGGGGACCGGGGAGCTGTTTTTT
TRBV4-2	TRBJ1-2	few	NA	CASSRGGDGYTF	TGTGCCAGCAGCCGGGGAGGGGATGGCTACACCTTC
TRBV21-1	TRBJ2-1	large	NA	CASSKSRLAESSYNEQFF	TGTGCCAGCAGCAAATCGAGACTAGCTGAGAGCTCCTACAATGAGCAGTTCTTC
TRBV5-1	TRBJ2-7	large	NA	CASSLDVGRPQYF	TGCGCCAGCAGCTTGGATGTGGGGAGGCCGCAGTACTTC